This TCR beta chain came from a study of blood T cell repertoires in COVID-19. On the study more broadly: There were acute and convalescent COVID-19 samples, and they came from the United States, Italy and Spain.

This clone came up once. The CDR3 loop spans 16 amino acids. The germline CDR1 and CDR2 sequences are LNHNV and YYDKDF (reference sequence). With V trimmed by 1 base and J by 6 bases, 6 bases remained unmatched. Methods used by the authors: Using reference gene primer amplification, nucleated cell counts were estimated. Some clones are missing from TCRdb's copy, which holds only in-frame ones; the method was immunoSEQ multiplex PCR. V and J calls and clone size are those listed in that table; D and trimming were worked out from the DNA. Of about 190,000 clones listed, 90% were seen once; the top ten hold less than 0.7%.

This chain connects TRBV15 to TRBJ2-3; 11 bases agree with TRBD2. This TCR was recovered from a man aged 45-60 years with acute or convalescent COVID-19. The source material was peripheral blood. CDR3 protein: CATSRVSGGAEDTQYF. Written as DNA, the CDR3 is TGTGCCACCAGCAGAGTTAGCGGGGGGGCTGAGGATACGCAGTATTTT.